Listed here are 23 T cell receptor beta chains from one sample, sequenced in a study of cytotoxic CD8 clonotypes in ibrutinib-treated CLL (dated by TCRdb to the early 2020s). Interpreted using the paper, the time point label stands for: about twelve months on ibrutinib. Receptors were amplified or captured by the immunoSEQ multiplex PCR assay. TCRdb stores this immuneACCESS table with in-frame sequences only. Part of the clones is absent; in the studies checked, under half of the shortfall reflects unresolved V genes, and no reason is known for the rest. This sample comprises some 200,000 clones, about four fifths of them detected only once. Roughly 10% of the sample lies in the top ten. The sample consisted of PBMCs, taken after 12 months of ibrutinib treatment. These receptors originate from a human donor with chronic lymphocytic leukemia.

The chain carries TRBV19 and TRBJ1-2, with D perhaps TRBD1 (6 bases). The CDR3 length is 13 residues. Germline loops: CDR1 LNHDA, CDR2 SQIVND (reference sequence). V shed 4 bases and J shed 8 bases, with 14 bases lying between them. The CDR3 here is CASSTGGPRGYTF. DNA for the CDR3: TGTGCCAGTAGTACCGGGGGGCCGAGAGGCTACACCTTC.

J is TRBJ2-7 and V is TRBV28, with D tentatively TRBD1 (5 bases). From germline, CDR1 is MDHEN and CDR2 SYDVKM. The CDR3 sequence is 15 residues long. V gave up 0 bases and J gave up 1 base, with 10 bases separating them. The CDR3 DNA is TGTGCCAGCAGTTTATGGGCCGGACAATCCTACGAGCAGTACTTC. Translating gives CASSLWAGQSYEQYF.

In regard to this clone: The junction departs from germline at one end; a sequencing error may be responsible. The gene calls are TRBV7-7 and TRBJ2-2; 9 bases agree with TRBD1. Germline values: CDR1 SSHAT, CDR2 FNYEAQ (reference sequence). The CDR3 has 17 amino acids. The CDR3 coding sequence is TGTGCTAGCAGCAACCGACCGGGACAGGGGAACACCGGGGAGCTGTTTTTT. It encodes CASSNRPGQGNTGELFF.

The chain links TRBV11-2 to TRBJ1-5, with D unresolved. The V end lost 5 bases, the J end lost 4 bases, and 9 bases lay between the germline ends. This CDR3 contains 13 residues. The V gene's germline CDR1 is SGHAT and CDR2 FQNNGV. The CDR3 region has the DNA TGTGCCAGCAGCGCCGGTCCAAATCAGCCCCAGCATTTT. This encodes CASSAGPNQPQHF. Full variable domain (remainder filled in from reference TRBV11-2 and TRBJ1-5): EAGVAQSPRYKIIEKRQSVAFWCNPISGHATLYWYQQILGQGPKLLIQFQNNGVVDDSQLPKDRFSAERLKGVDSTLKIQPAKLEDSAVYLCASSAGPNQPQHFGDGTRLSIL.

The chain employs TRBV5-1 and TRBJ2-2; D is possibly TRBD1 (6 bases). Germline CDR1 reads SGHRS; CDR2 reads YFSETQ. V lost 0 bases to trimming and J lost 4 bases, with 16 bases between them. This CDR3 has 17 residues. The CDR3 is CASSLGQGPSGTGELFF. The CDR3 DNA reads TGCGCCAGCAGCTTGGGCCAGGGGCCGAGCGGCACCGGGGAGCTGTTTTTT.

The V and J genes are TRBV6-5 and TRBJ2-3; D perhaps matches TRBD1 (5 bases). The CDR3 has 15 residues. Germline V gene lookup returns CDR1 MNHEY and CDR2 SVGAGI. Trimming removed 0 bases at V and 5 bases at J, with 12 bases between. CDR3 loop: CASSYSGARGDTQYF. The CDR3 DNA is TGTGCCAGCAGTTACTCAGGGGCGCGTGGAGATACGCAGTATTTT.

V usage is TRBV30 and J usage is TRBJ2-3; the D is unclear. Germline-derived CDR1 and CDR2 are GTSNPN and SVGIG (reference sequence). The CDR3 is 16 residues long. V was trimmed by 4 bases and J by 2 bases, leaving 19 bases between them. Here the CDR3 DNA reads TGTGCCTGGAACCCGACGGATGCGGCGATCACAGATACGCAGTATTTT. Protein product: CAWNPTDAAITDTQYF.

V gene TRBV28 combines with J gene TRBJ1-1, with D perhaps matching TRBD1 (6 bases). The CDR3 is 13 amino acids. Trimming left V 7 bases short and J 7 bases short, with 16 bases between. The germline V gene has CDR1 MDHEN and CDR2 SYDVKM. The CDR3 region has the DNA TGTGCCAGCACCCTTATAGGACAGCTTGAAGCTTTCTTT. It is translated as CASTLIGQLEAFF.

The V gene is TRBV28, the J gene TRBJ1-2; possibly TRBD1 for D (6 bases). This CDR3 has 15 amino acids. With 6 bases removed from V and 4 bases from J, the gap between germline ends came to 18 bases. In germline, CDR1 is MDHEN, CDR2 SYDVKM. The CDR3: CASRKQGGKIYGYTF. CDR3 in DNA: TGTGCCAGCAGGAAACAGGGAGGGAAGATCTATGGCTACACCTTC.

V is TRBV6-5 and J is TRBJ1-1; a weak D match, TRBD1 (6 bases). Trimming left V 6 bases short and J 1 base short, with 12 bases between. The germline gives CDR1 MNHEY, CDR2 SVGAGI. There are 14 residues in the CDR3. The CDR3 bases are TGTGCCAGCAGAGGGGGATTAGGGAACACTGAAGCTTTCTTT. Its translation: CASRGGLGNTEAFF.

This clone occurred a few times. The chain employs TRBV4-1 and TRBJ2-7, with D perhaps TRBD1 (6 bases). The CDR3 runs to 12 residues. CDR1 MGHRA and CDR2 YSYEKL come from the germline V gene. V lost 3 bases and J 12 bases, leaving 15 bases between the germline ends. CDR3 DNA sequence: TGCGCCAGCAGCCAGGTGAGGGGGTTTCTGTACTTC. Residues: CASSQVRGFLYF.

This chain joins TRBV18 and TRBJ2-4, with D perhaps matching TRBD2 (6 bases). Deletions cut 3 bases from V and 9 bases from J, with 21 bases between. Germline V CDR1 and CDR2: KGHSH, LQKENI. This CDR3 region has 16 residues. The CDR3 sequence: CASSPPRGGTEGIQYF. The CDR3 region has the DNA TGTGCCAGCTCACCTCCCCGGGGTGGCACGGAGGGCATTCAGTACTTC.

The chain carries TRBV5-6 and TRBJ2-2, with 8 nucleotides matching TRBD2. CDR1 is SGHDT, CDR2 YYEEEE, per germline. The V and J ends lost 4 bases and 4 bases, in that order; junction bases with no gene match: 15. The CDR3 loop spans 18 amino acids. The CDR3, as DNA: TGTGCCAGCAGCCTACCTTGGCGGGGGGCGCTGAGCACCGGGGAGCTGTTTTTT. Protein: CASSLPWRGALSTGELFF. Full variable domain (remainder filled in from reference TRBV5-6 and TRBJ2-2): DAGVTQSPTHLIKTRGQQVTLRCSPKSGHDTVSWYQQALGQGPQFIFQYYEEEERQRGNFPDRFSGHQFPNYSSELNVNALLLGDSALYLCASSLPWRGALSTGELFFGEGSRLTVL.

The chain joins TRBV13 to TRBJ2-7; D uncertain. The length of the CDR3 is 13 residues. Germline V gene data show CDR1 as PRHDT and CDR2 as FYEKMQ (reference sequence). The V gene lost 1 base and the J gene lost 2 bases, with 6 bases spanning the gap. CDR3 region: CASSLASAYEQYF. In nucleotides, the CDR3 is TGTGCCAGCAGCTTAGCGTCAGCCTACGAGCAGTACTTC. Full variable domain (remainder filled in from reference TRBV13 and TRBJ2-7): AAGVIQSPRHLIKEKRETATLKCYPIPRHDTVYWYQQGPGQDPQFLISFYEKMQSDKGSIPDRFSAQQFSDYHSELNMSSLELGDSALYFCASSLASAYEQYFGPGTRLTVT.

This chain joins TRBV5-1 and TRBJ1-2; 7 bases line up with TRBD1. The CDR3 loop spans 14 amino acids. With V trimmed by 4 bases and J by 4 bases, 7 bases remained unmatched. The V gene's germline CDR1 is SGHRS and CDR2 YFSETQ. The CDR3 coding sequence is TGCGCCAGCAGCCCCGGACAGGAAGTCTATGGCTACACCTTC. Translation: CASSPGQEVYGYTF.

In DNA form, the CDR3 reads TGTGCCTGTGGACAGGGGGTAAGGTATGGCTACACCTTC. Translating gives CACGQGVRYGYTF. V gene TRBV30 combines with J gene TRBJ1-2, with 10 bases matching TRBD1. Trimming at V came to 6 bases and at J to 5 bases, leaving 6 bases not matched to a gene. Looked up from germline, CDR1 is GTSNPN and CDR2 is SVGIG (reference sequence). This CDR3 region has 13 residues. The variable domain in full, with the rest retrieved from reference TRBV30 and TRBJ1-2, is SQTIHQWPATLVQPVGSPLSLECTVEGTSNPNLYWYRQAAGRGLQLLFYSVGIGQISSEVPQNLSASRPQDRQFILSSKKLLLSDSGFYLCACGQGVRYGYTFGSGTRLTVV.

This clone was recorded a few times. The J gene is TRBJ1-3, the V gene TRBV5-1, with TRBD1 matching 7 bases. The J segment lost 4 bases and the V segment lost 4 bases, leaving 8 bases of the junction unmatched. This CDR3 has 15 amino acids. Germline V gene lookup returns CDR1 SGHRS and CDR2 YFSETQ. CDR3 protein: CASSQTGTRGNTIYF. CDR3 nucleotide sequence: TGCGCCAGCAGCCAGACAGGGACCAGGGGAAACACCATATATTTT.

This sequence joins TRBV18 and TRBJ2-7, with D perhaps matching TRBD1 (6 bases). The CDR3 is 15 amino acids. Trimming left V 6 bases short and J 6 bases short, with 21 bases between. Germline V gene sequence: CDR1 KGHSH, CDR2 LQKENI. Here the CDR3 reads CASSPVWQGIREQYF. In DNA, the CDR3 is TGTGCCAGCTCTCCCGTATGGCAGGGGATTCGCGAGCAGTACTTC.

The rearrangement links TRBV5-6 to TRBJ2-7, with D possibly called TRBD1 or TRBD2 (5 bases each). V gave up 7 bases and J gave up 2 bases, with 19 bases separating them. The germline V gene encodes CDR1 SGHDT and CDR2 YYEEEE. The CDR3 is made up of 15 amino acids. The CDR3 sequence is CASRPFVPGPYEQYF. The CDR3 region has the DNA TGTGCCAGCCGACCCTTCGTGCCGGGGCCCTACGAGCAGTACTTC.

This chain links TRBV13 with TRBJ2-7, with 11 bases fitting TRBD2. With V trimmed by 5 bases and J by 3 bases, 15 bases remained unmatched. This CDR3 is 18 amino acids long. The germline V gene encodes CDR1 PRHDT and CDR2 FYEKMQ (reference sequence). CDR3 in amino acids: CASSRSDRLAGLVYEQYF. The CDR3 bases are TGTGCCAGCAGCCGCTCCGACAGACTAGCGGGACTAGTCTACGAGCAGTACTTC. Looking up the rest from reference TRBV13 and TRBJ2-7 gives the full variable domain: AAGVIQSPRHLIKEKRETATLKCYPIPRHDTVYWYQQGPGQDPQFLISFYEKMQSDKGSIPDRFSAQQFSDYHSELNMSSLELGDSALYFCASSRSDRLAGLVYEQYFGPGTRLTVT.

This clone was found once. The chain carries TRBV5-1 and TRBJ2-2; D unclear. Trimming took off 1 base at V and 2 bases at J, with 6 bases between the two ends. The germline V gene encodes CDR1 SGHRS and CDR2 YFSETQ. The CDR3 is 14 amino acids. In DNA, the CDR3 is TGCGCCAGCAGCTTGCTTACCAACACCGGGGAGCTGTTTTTT. Translating gives CASSLLTNTGELFF.

V is TRBV2 and J is TRBJ2-5; no clear D gene. CDR3 size: 15 residues. Germline CDR1 and CDR2: SNHLY and FYNNEI. Between the trimmed V and J ends, which lost 6 bases and 3 bases, there was a span of 17 bases. The DNA of the CDR3 is TGTGCCAGCAGCCCACTTGGGGTCCTGGAAGAGACCCAGTACTTC. Translated, it gives CASSPLGVLEETQYF.

V usage is TRBV19 and J usage is TRBJ2-5; tentatively, D is TRBD2 (5 bases). V was clipped by 1 base and J by 0 bases, with 12 bases between them. CDR3 size: 16 residues. Germline-derived CDR1 and CDR2 are LNHDA and SQIVND (reference sequence). The CDR3 bases are TGTGCCAGTAGTATAGGAGGACTCCTGTACCAAGAGACCCAGTACTTC. Translated: CASSIGGLLYQETQYF.